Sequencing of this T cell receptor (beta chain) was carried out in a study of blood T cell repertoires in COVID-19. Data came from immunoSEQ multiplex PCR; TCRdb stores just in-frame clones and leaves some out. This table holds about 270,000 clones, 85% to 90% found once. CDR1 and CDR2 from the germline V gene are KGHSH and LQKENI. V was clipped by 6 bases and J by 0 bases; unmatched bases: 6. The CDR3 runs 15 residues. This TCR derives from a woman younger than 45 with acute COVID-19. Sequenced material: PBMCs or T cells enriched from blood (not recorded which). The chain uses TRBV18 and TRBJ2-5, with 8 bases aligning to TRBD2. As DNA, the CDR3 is TGTGCCAGCTCGAAGAATAGCGGGGACCAAGAGACCCAGTACTTC. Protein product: CASSKNSGDQETQYF.